What follows describes a single T cell receptor beta chain. The antigen this receptor binds is unknown. There are no base qualities to consult, and no much larger clone falls within one base. This entry is derived from a study of patients and donors after allogeneic stem cell transplantation (dated by TCRdb to 2019 to 2021). To prepare the library, RT-PCR was applied. Sequencer: NextSeq 550. TCRdb reprocessing: public reads trimmed at Q25 with fastp, clones called with MiXCR, in-frame beta chains kept. Entries are consolidated by CDR3 protein sequence, retaining the most common genes and DNA. This sample gives about 410,000 distinct CDR3 sequences in total; 16% of them show up just once. Jointly, the top ten make up around 7.9% of the sample. The junction shows trimming of 1 base on V and 2 bases on J, and the gene matches do not reach 3 bases of it. Including the terminal cysteine and phenylalanine, the CDR3 comprises 15 residues. Solely the CDR3 DNA is kept, with 45 bases framed from the first base. The CDR1 and CDR2 encoded by the germline V gene are SGHRS and YFSETQ.

The source is a human donor who was either an allogeneic HSCT recipient or a stem cell or donor lymphocyte infusion donor (not recorded which). It is not recorded whose cells these are; they may come from a transplant donor. Sequencing used blood, either unsorted or a sorted T cell fraction (not recorded which). The chain was built from TRBV5-1 and TRBJ2-7; TRBD1 aligns with 10 central bases. The CDR3 amino acid sequence is: CASSLSGTGAYEQYF. The DNA sequence reads TGCGCCAGCAGCTTGAGCGGGACAGGGGCCTACGAGCAGTACTTC. Here the CDR3 is joined to the reference TRBV5-1 and TRBJ2-7 genes, and the full variable domain is: KAGVTQTPRYLIKTRGQQVTLSCSPISGHRSVSWYQQTPGQGLQFLFEYFSETQRNKGNFPGRFSGRQFSNSRSEMNVSTLELGDSALYLCASSLSGTGAYEQYFGPGTRLTVT.